The rows below give T cell receptor beta chains drawn from one sample of a study of shared clonotypes between healthy human individuals. Generated by immunoSEQ multiplex PCR, the TCRdb table keeps only in-frame clones and is missing some. The sample has around 2,100,000 clones; approximately 94% are singletons. Sequencing was performed on naive CD8+ T cells sorted from blood. These TCRs come from a man between 18 and 35 years old in good health. CDR3s include the opening cysteine and the closing phenylalanine or tryptophan. A D gene is named only where the DNA matches it firmly. Size values are once, few and many counts, or a class for expanded clones, and some rows have none.

v_call,clone_size,d_call,j_call,cdr3_aa,cdr3_nt
TRBV5-6,.,.,TRBJ2-1,CASSEKLVGNEQFF,TGTGCCAGCAGCGAGAAATTAGTGGGGAATGAGCAGTTCTTC
TRBV27,.,.,TRBJ2-2,CASSLAGNTGELFF,TGTGCCAGCAGCCTGGCGGGTAACACCGGGGAGCTGTTTTTT
TRBV7-3,.,TRBD1,TRBJ2-7,CASSLGTGGSEQYF,TGTGCCAGCAGCTTGGGGACAGGGGGCAGCGAGCAGTACTTC
TRBV7-9,.,.,TRBJ2-3,CASSFLLELTDTQYF,TGTGCCAGCAGCTTTCTTCTGGAACTCACAGATACGCAGTATTTT
TRBV7-9,.,.,TRBJ1-5,CASSLGGLNQPQHF,TGTGCCAGCAGCTTAGGGGGTCTGAATCAGCCCCAGCATTTT
TRBV9,.,.,TRBJ2-7,CASSVDDKLDEQYF,TGTGCCAGCAGCGTAGATGATAAACTGGACGAGCAGTACTTC
TRBV2,.,TRBD1,TRBJ2-5,CASSELPGPPTGAEETQYF,TGTGCCAGCAGTGAACTACCCGGCCCCCCGACAGGGGCGGAAGAGACCCAGTACTTC
TRBV11-1,.,TRBD1,TRBJ1-1,CASSLAQGATEAFF,TGTGCCAGCAGCTTAGCACAGGGGGCCACTGAAGCTTTCTTT
TRBV9,once,.,TRBJ2-5,CASSVVEYRGTYQETQYF,TGTGCCAGCAGCGTAGTAGAGTATAGGGGTACGTACCAAGAGACCCAGTACTTC
TRBV13,.,.,TRBJ1-1,CASSPPGLPNTEAFF,TGTGCCAGCAGCCCCCCCGGACTCCCGAACACTGAAGCTTTCTTT
TRBV4-3,.,TRBD1,TRBJ2-7,CASSHYRGLVEQYF,TGCGCCAGCAGCCACTACAGGGGGCTGGTGGAGCAGTACTTC
TRBV5-6,.,TRBD2,TRBJ2-1,CASSTLAGNANEQFF,TGTGCCAGCAGCACACTAGCGGGAAATGCGAATGAGCAGTTCTTC
TRBV7-9,.,.,TRBJ2-5,CASSLESQETQYF,TGTGCCAGCAGCTTAGAGTCGCAGGAGACCCAGTACTTC
TRBV2,.,TRBD2,TRBJ2-7,CASSDPLAEVTIGYEQYF,TGTGCCAGCAGTGACCCTCTAGCGGAGGTTACGATAGGATACGAGCAGTACTTC
TRBV9,.,.,TRBJ2-5,CASSLDGLVETQYF,TGTGCCAGCAGCCTCGACGGTTTGGTGGAGACCCAGTACTTC